The text below deals with one T cell receptor (beta chain). What it recognizes is unknown. This sample was taken from a study of neurological immune-mediated disorders. The CDR3 runs 13 residues. Trimming took 0 bases from V and 4 from J, leaving 9 bases between them. Germline lookup yields CDR1 DFQATT and CDR2 SNEGSKA (reference sequence). Broader study findings: Private repertoires in all groups were suggested by the finding that expanded clones across subjects shared no CDR3 amino acid sequences. In HTLV-1-associated myelopathy, TCR clonal expansion was greatest, and in multiple sclerosis it was least, below healthy controls.

TCRdb re-derived calls from the 5' RACE reads in MiXCR, one entry per CDR3 protein. The repertoire consists of some 120,000 distinct CDR3 sequences, with more than 2.5% occurring once and the leading ten covering roughly 1.3%. The sequencing sample was made of PBMCs. This chain connects TRBV20-1 to TRBJ1-2, with D hard to call. This TCR derives from a woman in her 30s with multiple sclerosis. The DNA for the CDR3 is TGCAGTGCTAGAGATACCGGAAGCTATGGCTACACCTTC. It is translated as CSARDTGSYGYTF.